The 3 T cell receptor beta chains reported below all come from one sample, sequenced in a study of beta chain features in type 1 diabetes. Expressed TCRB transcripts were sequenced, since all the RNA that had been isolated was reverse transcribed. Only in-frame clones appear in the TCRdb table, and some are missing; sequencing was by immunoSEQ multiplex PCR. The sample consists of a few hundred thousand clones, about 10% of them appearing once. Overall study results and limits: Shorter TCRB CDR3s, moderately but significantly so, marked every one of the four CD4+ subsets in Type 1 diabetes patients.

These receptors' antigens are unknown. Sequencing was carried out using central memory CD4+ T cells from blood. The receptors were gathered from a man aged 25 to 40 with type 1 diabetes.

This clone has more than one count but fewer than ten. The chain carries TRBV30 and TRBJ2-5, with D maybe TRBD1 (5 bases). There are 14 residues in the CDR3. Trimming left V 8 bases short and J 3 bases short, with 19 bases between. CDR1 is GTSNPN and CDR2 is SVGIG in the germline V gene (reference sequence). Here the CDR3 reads CAAKGDSEKETQYF. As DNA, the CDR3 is TGTGCCGCAAAAGGAGACAGTGAGAAAGAGACCCAGTACTTC.

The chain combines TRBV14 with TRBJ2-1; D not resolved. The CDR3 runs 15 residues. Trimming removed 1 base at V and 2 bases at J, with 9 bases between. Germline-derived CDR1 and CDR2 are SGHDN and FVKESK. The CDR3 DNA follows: TGTGCCAGCAGCCAAGGTCCAGCTACCTACAATGAGCAGTTCTTC. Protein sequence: CASSQGPATYNEQFF.

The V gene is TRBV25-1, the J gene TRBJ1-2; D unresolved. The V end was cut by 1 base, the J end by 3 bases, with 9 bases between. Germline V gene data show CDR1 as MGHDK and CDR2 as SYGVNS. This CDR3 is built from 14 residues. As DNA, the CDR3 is TGTGCCAGCAGTGAATCGGTCTCTTACTATGGCTACACCTTC. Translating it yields CASSESVSYYGYTF.